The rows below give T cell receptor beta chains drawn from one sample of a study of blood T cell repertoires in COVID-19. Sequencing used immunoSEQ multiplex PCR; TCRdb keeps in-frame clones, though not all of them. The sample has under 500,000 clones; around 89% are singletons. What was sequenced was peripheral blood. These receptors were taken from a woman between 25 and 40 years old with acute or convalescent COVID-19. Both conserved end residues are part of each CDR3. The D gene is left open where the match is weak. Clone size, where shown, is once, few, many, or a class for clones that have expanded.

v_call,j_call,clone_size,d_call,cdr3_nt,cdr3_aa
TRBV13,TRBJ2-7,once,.,TGTGCCAGCAGCTTAAGACTGTCATCCTACGAGCAGTACTTC,CASSLRLSSYEQYF
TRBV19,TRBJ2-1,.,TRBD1,TGTGCCAGTAGTGAGGGGGCAAGTGAGCAGTTCTTC,CASSEGASEQFF
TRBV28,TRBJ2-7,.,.,TGTGCCAGCAGTTTATCGGCGGAGGAGCAGTACTTC,CASSLSAEEQYF
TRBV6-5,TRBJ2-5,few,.,TGTGCCAGCAGTTCCCCGGGACACAAAGAGACCCAGTACTTC,CASSSPGHKETQYF
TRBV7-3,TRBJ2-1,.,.,TGTGCCAGCAGCTTAACGCCCGGGGGGCACAATGAGCAGTTCTTC,CASSLTPGGHNEQFF
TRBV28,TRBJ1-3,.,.,TGTGCCAGCAGTTCAGGAACAGGGAGTTCCGGAAACACCATATATTTT,CASSSGTGSSGNTIYF
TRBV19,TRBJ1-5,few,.,TGTGCCAGTAGTATTAGGGGGTCTCAGCCCCAGCATTTT,CASSIRGSQPQHF
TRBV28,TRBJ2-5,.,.,TGTGCCAGCAGTGTACCCCGTGTGGGGGGGACCCAGTACTTC,CASSVPRVGGTQYF
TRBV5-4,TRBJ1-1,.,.,TGTGCCAGCAGCGGCGGTGGACTTGAAGCTTTCTTT,CASSGGGLEAFF
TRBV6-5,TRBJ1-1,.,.,TGTGCCAGCAGTTACTCTCGGACAGCCAACACTGAAGCTTTCTTT,CASSYSRTANTEAFF
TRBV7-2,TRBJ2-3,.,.,TGTGCCAGCAGCAAGTTGAGGGGGGGAGACCACACAGATACGCAGTATTTT,CASSKLRGGDHTDTQYF
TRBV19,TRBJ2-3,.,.,TGTGCCAGTAGCTCCTCCCCCCGAGATACGCAGTATTTT,CASSSSPRDTQYF
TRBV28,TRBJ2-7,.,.,TGTGCCAGCAGTTTAAGGGCAGGGCCAGGGTACGAGCAGTACTTC,CASSLRAGPGYEQYF
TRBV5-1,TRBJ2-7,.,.,TGCGCCAGCAGGGGCGGGACGGAAGCCGGCTACGAGCAGTACTTC,CASRGGTEAGYEQYF
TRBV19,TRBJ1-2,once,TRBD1,TGTGCCAGGAGGAACACAGGGGGCGATATCTATGGCTACACCTTC,CARRNTGGDIYGYTF
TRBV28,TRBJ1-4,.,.,TGTGCCAGCCGACTTGGGGGAGGAAATGAAAAACTGTTTTTT,CASRLGGGNEKLFF
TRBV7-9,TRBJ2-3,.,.,TGTGCCAGCAGACTCGTTGATACGCAGTATTTT,CASRLVDTQYF
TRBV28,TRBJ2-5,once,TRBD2,TGTGCCAGCAGTTTTGAGTGGGATGGGAGGGTCGGGACCCAGTACTTC,CASSFEWDGRVGTQYF
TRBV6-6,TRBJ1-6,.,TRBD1,TGTGCCAGCAGTGGACAGGGAGATTCACCCCTCCACTTT,CASSGQGDSPLHF
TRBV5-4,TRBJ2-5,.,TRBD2,TGTGCCAGCAGCCCCGGGACTAGAGTCGGGGAGACCCAGTACTTC,CASSPGTRVGETQYF
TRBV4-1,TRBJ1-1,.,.,TGCGCCAGCAGCCTGCCCGGGGGAGCTATGAACACTGAAGCTTTCTTT,CASSLPGGAMNTEAFF
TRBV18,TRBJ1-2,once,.,TGTGCCAGCTCACCCCCCCAGGGGCGCGGCTACACCTTC,CASSPPQGRGYTF
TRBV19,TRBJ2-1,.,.,TGTGCCAGCTTGGCATTCAATGAGCAGTTCTTC,CASLAFNEQFF